The 21 T cell receptor gamma chains reported below all come from one sample, sequenced in a study of gamma-delta chains in newborns, infants, children. TCRdb reanalyzed the reads using CATT. The table has about 210 gamma-chain clones, roughly 90% seen once. Sequencing used blood, obtained at baseline. All receptors derive from a child who was a newborn, infant or young child, either healthy, febrile or measles-vaccinated (not recorded which). This table probably holds off-target reads from a library built for another chain.

Comment on this clone: The DNA is omitted, as the CDR3 cannot be located on it reliably, and the CDR3 follows TCRdb's listing. A V gene of TRGV9 was called, but no J gene was assigned. Germline lookup yields CDR1 GITISATS and CDR2 ISYDGTV (reference sequence). The CDR3 spans 29 residues, counting both ends. This CDR3 reads CACDTPTAGGFSLSWDTRQMFFGTGIKLF.

The count of this clone is one. The limits of the CDR3 on the DNA are not certain, so only TCRdb's listed CDR3 is given. Here the V gene is TRGV9, but the J gene went uncalled. Germline V gene lookup returns CDR1 GITISATS and CDR2 ISYDGTV (reference sequence). The CDR3 spans 25 amino acids, including both terminal residues. CDR3 amino acids: CACDVLGDTPWDTRQMFFGTGIKLF.

Worth noting for this clone: The limits of the CDR3 on the DNA are not certain, so only TCRdb's listed CDR3 is given. With the J gene uncalled, the V gene is TRGV9. The CDR3 extends over 24 residues, inclusive of both ends. In germline, CDR1 is GITISATS, CDR2 ISYDGTV (reference sequence). CDR3 sequence: CACDTVLGDTSVRQMFFGTGIKLF.

This clone was seen a single time. No DNA is shown, since the ends of the CDR3 on it are uncertain; the CDR3 is the one TCRdb lists. Called V gene: TRGV9; the J gene was not called. Germline CDR1 and CDR2: GITISATS and ISYDGTV (reference sequence). The CDR3 length is 25 residues, termini included. The CDR3 sequence: CACDTLLGDSWDTRQMFFGTGIKLF.

The V gene corresponds to TRGV9; no J gene was called. This CDR3 comprises 19 residues. Germline lookup yields CDR1 GITISATS and CDR2 ISYDGTV (reference sequence). This CDR3 reads CACDAVDVLGDTKAAQLFF. CDR3 DNA: TGTGCCTGTGACGCCGTTGACGTACTGGGGGATACGAAGGCAGCACAACTCTTCTTT.

The J segment was not called; the V segment is TRGV9. Germline V gene sequence: CDR1 GITISATS, CDR2 ISYDGTV (reference sequence). The CDR3 length is 14 residues. The CDR3 nucleotides are TGTGCCTGTGACACCTGGGGGATGACAGCACAACTCTTCTTT. Protein sequence: CACDTWGMTAQLFF.

Worth noting for this clone: No DNA is shown, since the ends of the CDR3 on it are uncertain; the CDR3 is the one TCRdb lists. The V gene call reads TRGV9; no J gene was called. Germline V gene lookup returns CDR1 GITISATS and CDR2 ISYDGTV (reference sequence). The CDR3 contains 25 residues when both ends are counted. The CDR3 protein is CACDTGDASSWDTRQMFFGTGIKLF.

The chain links TRGV4 to TRGJ1 or TRGJ2. CDR1 EGSTGY and CDR2 YDSYTSSV come from the germline V gene. There are 11 residues in the CDR3. Trimming removed 5 bases from V and 12 bases from J; junction bases left unmatched: 10. The CDR3 DNA is TGTGCCACCTGGGTCCTGGGCGGGAAACTCTTT. Protein: CATWVLGGKLF.

A remark on this clone: The DNA is left out, because the CDR3 cannot be placed on it with certainty; the CDR3 is given as TCRdb lists it. For the V gene the call is TRGV9; the J gene has no call. Looked up from germline, CDR1 is GITISATS and CDR2 is ISYDGTV (reference sequence). The CDR3 length is 25 residues, termini included. CDR3 residues: CACDTGWGDTWDTRQMFFGTGIKLF.

Relative to its sample, this clone is hyperexpanded. The limits of the CDR3 on the DNA are not certain, so only TCRdb's listed CDR3 is given. The J gene has no call, while the V gene is TRGV9. Per germline, CDR1 GITISATS and CDR2 ISYDGTV (reference sequence). The CDR3 length equals 30 residues, ends included. The chain's CDR3 is CACDTGYWGIHDPCSWDTRQMFFGTGIKLF.

Worth noting for this clone: The DNA is left out, because the CDR3 cannot be placed on it with certainty; the CDR3 is given as TCRdb lists it. The V gene is listed as TRGV9; no J gene was called. The germline gives CDR1 GITISATS, CDR2 ISYDGTV (reference sequence). The CDR3 spans 24 residues, counting both ends. This CDR3 reads CACDATGGSWDTRQMFFGTGIKLF.

This clone was counted a few times. The DNA is left out, because the CDR3 cannot be placed on it with certainty; the CDR3 is given as TCRdb lists it. No J gene was assigned, while the V gene was called as TRGV9. The CDR3 has 26 residues if both end residues are counted. Per the germline V gene, CDR1 is GITISATS and CDR2 is ISYDGTV (reference sequence). The CDR3 sequence is CACDTVLGDSSWDTRQMFFGTGIKLF.

Comment on this clone: The DNA is left out, because the CDR3 cannot be placed on it with certainty; the CDR3 is given as TCRdb lists it. The V segment is TRGV9, and no J call was made. CDR1 and CDR2 from the germline V gene are GITISATS and ISYDGTV (reference sequence). The CDR3 extends over 26 residues, inclusive of both ends. The CDR3 is CAFYSSCARTNWDTRQMFFGTGIKLF.

As regards this clone: The limits of the CDR3 on the DNA are not certain, so only TCRdb's listed CDR3 is given. The V gene is TRGV9, but the J gene lacks a call. The germline V gene encodes CDR1 GITISATS and CDR2 ISYDGTV (reference sequence). The CDR3 is made up of 25 amino acids, end residues included. Here the CDR3 reads CACDPITGGYWDTRQMFFGTGIKLF.

Regarding this clone: No DNA is shown, since the ends of the CDR3 on it are uncertain; the CDR3 is the one TCRdb lists. V gene TRGV9 was called; the J gene was not. Germline V gives CDR1 GITISATS, CDR2 ISYDGTV (reference sequence). 23 amino acids form the CDR3, both terminal residues included. CDR3 region: CACDSLGSWDTRQMFFGTGIKLF.

The V gene call reads TRGV9; no J gene was called. Germline CDR1 GITISATS, CDR2 ISYDGTV (reference sequence). CDR3 length: 18 residues. CDR3 sequence: CACDTNWGIRALTAQLFF. The CDR3, as DNA: TGTGCCTGTGACACGAACTGGGGGATACGCGCTTTGACAGCACAACTCTTCTTT.

Note on this clone: The DNA is left out, because the CDR3 cannot be placed on it with certainty; the CDR3 is given as TCRdb lists it. No J gene was called, and the V gene is TRGV9. Germline assignment: CDR1 GITISATS and CDR2 ISYDGTV (reference sequence). The CDR3 numbers 22 amino acids, ends counted. CDR3: CACGIRSWDTRQMFFGTGIKLF.

A note on this clone: The DNA is omitted, as the CDR3 cannot be located on it reliably, and the CDR3 follows TCRdb's listing. There is no J gene call, but TRGV9 is given as the V gene. Germline lookup yields CDR1 GITISATS and CDR2 ISYDGTV (reference sequence). The CDR3 is 29 amino acids long, termini counted. CDR3 region: CACDTVDWGIRTGAWDTRQMFFGTGIKLF.

The genes are TRGV5 and TRGJ1 or TRGJ2. Germline lookup yields CDR1 VINAFY and CDR2 YDVSNSKD. The CDR3 length is 13 residues. Unmatched junction bases numbered 8, after V lost 3 bases and J lost 6 bases. In DNA, the CDR3 is TGTGCCACCTGGGACGGGCTGGTTTATAAGAAACTCTTT. Residues: CATWDGLVYKKLF.

Notes on this clone: A much more abundant neighbour one base away suggests this may be a read error. No DNA is shown, since the ends of the CDR3 on it are uncertain; the CDR3 is the one TCRdb lists. This CDR3 reads CACDLIVGDTNWDTRQIFFGTGIKLF. V gene assignment gives TRGV9, but the J gene was left uncalled. The CDR3 length is 26 residues, termini included. Germline values: CDR1 GITISATS, CDR2 ISYDGTV (reference sequence).

A word on this clone: The DNA is omitted, as the CDR3 cannot be located on it reliably, and the CDR3 follows TCRdb's listing. Called V gene: TRGV9; the J gene was not called. The CDR3 region is 28 residues in length, termini included. Per germline, CDR1 GITISATS and CDR2 ISYDGTV (reference sequence). The CDR3 protein is CACDTLGDKSPSSWDTRQMFFGTGIKLF.